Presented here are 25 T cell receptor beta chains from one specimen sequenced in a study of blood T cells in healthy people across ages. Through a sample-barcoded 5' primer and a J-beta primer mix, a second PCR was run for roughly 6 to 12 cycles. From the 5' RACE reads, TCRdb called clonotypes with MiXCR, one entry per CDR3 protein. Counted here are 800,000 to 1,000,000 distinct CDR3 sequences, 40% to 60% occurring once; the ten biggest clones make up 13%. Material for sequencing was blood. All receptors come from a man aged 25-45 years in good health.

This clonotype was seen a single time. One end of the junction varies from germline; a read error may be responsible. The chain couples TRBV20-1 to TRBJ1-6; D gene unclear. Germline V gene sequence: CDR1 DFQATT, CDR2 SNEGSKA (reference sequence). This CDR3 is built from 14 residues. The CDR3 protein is CSARSRTGNSPLHF. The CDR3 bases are TGCAGCGCTAGATCCCGGACGGGTAATTCACCCCTCCACTTT.

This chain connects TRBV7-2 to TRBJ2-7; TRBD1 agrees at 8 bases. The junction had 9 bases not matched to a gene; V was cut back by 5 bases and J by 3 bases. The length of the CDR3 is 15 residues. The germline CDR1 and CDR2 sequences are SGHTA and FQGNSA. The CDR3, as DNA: TGTGCCAGCAGCCGAACGACAGGGGAAAACTACGAGCAGTACTTC. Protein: CASSRTTGENYEQYF.

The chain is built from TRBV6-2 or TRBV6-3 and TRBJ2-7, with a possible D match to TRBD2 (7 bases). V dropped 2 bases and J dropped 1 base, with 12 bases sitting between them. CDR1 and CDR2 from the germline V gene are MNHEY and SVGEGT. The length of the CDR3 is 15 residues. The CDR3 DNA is TGTGCCAGCAGTTACCAGGGGAGGGTTTCCTACGAGCAGTACTTC. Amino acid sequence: CASSYQGRVSYEQYF.

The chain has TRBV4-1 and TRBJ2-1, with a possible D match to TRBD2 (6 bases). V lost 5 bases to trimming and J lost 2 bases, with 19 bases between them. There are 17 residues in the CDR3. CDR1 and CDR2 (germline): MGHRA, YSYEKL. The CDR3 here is CASSTRPPGGAYNEQFF. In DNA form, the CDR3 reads TGCGCCAGCAGCACCCGCCCTCCCGGGGGAGCCTACAATGAGCAGTTCTTC.

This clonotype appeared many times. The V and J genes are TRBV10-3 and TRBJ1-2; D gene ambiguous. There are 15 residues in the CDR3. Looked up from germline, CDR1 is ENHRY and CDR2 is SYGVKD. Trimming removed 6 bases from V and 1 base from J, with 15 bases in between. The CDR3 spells CAIREDPVSNYGYTF. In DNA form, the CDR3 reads TGTGCCATCAGAGAGGATCCTGTCAGTAACTATGGCTACACCTTC.

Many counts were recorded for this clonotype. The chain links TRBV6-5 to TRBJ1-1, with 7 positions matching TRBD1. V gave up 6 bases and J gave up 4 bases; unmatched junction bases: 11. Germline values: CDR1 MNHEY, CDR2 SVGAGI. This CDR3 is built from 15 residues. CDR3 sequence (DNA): TGTGCCAGCAGGTCCAGCAGGGGGGGTGGCACTGAAGCTTTCTTT. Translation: CASRSSRGGGTEAFF.

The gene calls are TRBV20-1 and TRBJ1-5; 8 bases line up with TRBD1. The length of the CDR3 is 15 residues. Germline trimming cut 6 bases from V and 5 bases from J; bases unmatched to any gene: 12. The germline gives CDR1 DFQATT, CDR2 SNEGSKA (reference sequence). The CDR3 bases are TGCAGTGCCGCCAGGGTACAGGGGGTTGATCAGCCCCAGCATTTT. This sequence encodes CSAARVQGVDQPQHF.

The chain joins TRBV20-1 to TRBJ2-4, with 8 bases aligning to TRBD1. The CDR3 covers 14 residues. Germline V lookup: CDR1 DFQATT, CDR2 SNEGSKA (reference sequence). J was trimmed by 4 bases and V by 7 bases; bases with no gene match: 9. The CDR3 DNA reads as TGCAGTGTCATAACAGACAGGGGAAAAAACATTCAGTACTTC. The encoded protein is CSVITDRGKNIQYF.

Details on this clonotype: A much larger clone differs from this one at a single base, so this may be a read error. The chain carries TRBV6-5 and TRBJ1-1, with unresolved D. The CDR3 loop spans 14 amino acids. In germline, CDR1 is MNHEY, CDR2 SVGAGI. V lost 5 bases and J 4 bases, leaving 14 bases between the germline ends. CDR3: CASSTPAGGTEAFF. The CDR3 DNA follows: TGTGCCAGCAGTACGCCGGCCGGCGGCACTGAAGCTTTCTTT.

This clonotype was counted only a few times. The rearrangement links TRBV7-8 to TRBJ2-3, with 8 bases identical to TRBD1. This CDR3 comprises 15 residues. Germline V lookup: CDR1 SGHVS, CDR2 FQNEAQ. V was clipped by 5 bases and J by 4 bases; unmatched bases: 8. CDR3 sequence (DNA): TGTGCCAGCAGCACCCGGACAGGGTTCGCAGATACGCAGTATTTT. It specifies CASSTRTGFADTQYF. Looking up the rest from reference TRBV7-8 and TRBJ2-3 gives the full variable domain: GAGVSQSPRYKVAKRGQDVALRCDPISGHVSLFWYQQALGQGPEFLTYFQNEAQLDKSGLPSDRFFAERPEGSVSTLKIQRTQQEDSAVYLCASSTRTGFADTQYFGPGTRLTVL.

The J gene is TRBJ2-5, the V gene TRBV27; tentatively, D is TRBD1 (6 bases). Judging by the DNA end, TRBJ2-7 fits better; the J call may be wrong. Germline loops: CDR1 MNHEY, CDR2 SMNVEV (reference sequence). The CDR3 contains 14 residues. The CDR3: CASRLRDTNYEQYF. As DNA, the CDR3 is TGTGCCAGCAGGCTCCGGGACACAAACTACGAGCAGTACTTC.

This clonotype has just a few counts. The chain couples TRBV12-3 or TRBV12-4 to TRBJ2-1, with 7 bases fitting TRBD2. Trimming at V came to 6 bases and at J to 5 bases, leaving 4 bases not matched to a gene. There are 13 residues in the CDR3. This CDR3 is CASRRGIDNEQFF. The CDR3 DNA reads TGTGCCAGCAGGCGGGGGATCGACAATGAGCAGTTCTTC.

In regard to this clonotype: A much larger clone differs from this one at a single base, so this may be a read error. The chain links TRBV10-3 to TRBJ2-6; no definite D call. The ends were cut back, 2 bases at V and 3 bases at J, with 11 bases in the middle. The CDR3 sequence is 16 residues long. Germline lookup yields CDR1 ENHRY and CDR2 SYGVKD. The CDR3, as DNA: TGTGCCATCAGTGAGATCGTTAAAGGTGGGGCCAACGTCCTGACTTTC. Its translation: CAISEIVKGGANVLTF.

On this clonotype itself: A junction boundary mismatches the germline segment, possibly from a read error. CDR3: CVSSDGGEQFF. The CDR3 DNA is TGTGTCAGCAGTGACGGCGGTGAGCAGTTCTTC. This chain uses TRBV2 with TRBJ2-1; D is undetermined. This CDR3 spans 11 amino acids. CDR1 and CDR2 from the germline V gene are SNHLY and FYNNEI.

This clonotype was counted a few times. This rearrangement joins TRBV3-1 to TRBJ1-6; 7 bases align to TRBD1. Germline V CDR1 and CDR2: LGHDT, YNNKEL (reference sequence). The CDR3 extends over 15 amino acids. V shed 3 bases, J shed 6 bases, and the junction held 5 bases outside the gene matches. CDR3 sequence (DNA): TGTGCCAGCAGCCAGACAGGGCGGAGTAATTCACCCCTCCACTTT. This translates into CASSQTGRSNSPLHF.

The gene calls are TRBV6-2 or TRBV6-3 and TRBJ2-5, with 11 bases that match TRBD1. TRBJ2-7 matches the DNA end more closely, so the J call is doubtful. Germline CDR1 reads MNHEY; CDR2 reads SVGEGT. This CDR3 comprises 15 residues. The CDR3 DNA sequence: TGTGCCAGCAGACCCTCCGCCGGGACAGGGGGCGAGCAGTACTTC. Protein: CASRPSAGTGGEQYF.

The CDR3 nucleotides read TGCGCCAGCAGCCAAGATCTAGCGGCCGATACGCAGTATTTT. Its protein is CASSQDLAADTQYF. The chain links TRBV4-3 to TRBJ2-3; 7 positions agree with TRBD2. CDR3 length: 14 residues. Trimming at V came to 0 bases and at J to 6 bases, leaving 3 bases not matched to a gene. From germline, CDR1 is LGHNA and CDR2 YSLEER.

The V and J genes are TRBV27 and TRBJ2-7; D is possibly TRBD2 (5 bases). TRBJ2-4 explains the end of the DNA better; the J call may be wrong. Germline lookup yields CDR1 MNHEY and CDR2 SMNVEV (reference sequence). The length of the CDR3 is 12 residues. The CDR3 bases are TGTGCCAGCAGTCCGAGGGCGGCCATTCAGTACTTC. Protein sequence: CASSPRAAIQYF.

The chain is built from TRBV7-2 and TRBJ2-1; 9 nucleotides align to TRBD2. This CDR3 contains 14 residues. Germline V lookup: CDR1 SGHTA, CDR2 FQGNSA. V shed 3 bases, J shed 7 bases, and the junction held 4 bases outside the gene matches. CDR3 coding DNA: TGTGCCAGCAGCTTCATCCTAGCGGGGAATGAGCAGTTCTTC. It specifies CASSFILAGNEQFF.

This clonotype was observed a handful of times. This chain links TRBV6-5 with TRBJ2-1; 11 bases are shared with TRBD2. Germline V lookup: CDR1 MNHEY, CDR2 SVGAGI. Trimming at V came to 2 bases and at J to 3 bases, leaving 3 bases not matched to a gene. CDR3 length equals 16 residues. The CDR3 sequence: CASSYRGLADYNEQFF. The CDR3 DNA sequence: TGTGCCAGCAGTTACCGGGGACTAGCGGACTACAATGAGCAGTTCTTC.

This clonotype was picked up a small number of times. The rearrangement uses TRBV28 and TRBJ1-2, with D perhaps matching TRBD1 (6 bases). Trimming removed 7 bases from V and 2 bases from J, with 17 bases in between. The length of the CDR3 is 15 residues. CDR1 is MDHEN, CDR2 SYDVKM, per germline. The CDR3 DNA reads TGTGCCAGCACCGTAGGGGGGACCCGCAACTATGGCTACACCTTC. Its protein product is CASTVGGTRNYGYTF.

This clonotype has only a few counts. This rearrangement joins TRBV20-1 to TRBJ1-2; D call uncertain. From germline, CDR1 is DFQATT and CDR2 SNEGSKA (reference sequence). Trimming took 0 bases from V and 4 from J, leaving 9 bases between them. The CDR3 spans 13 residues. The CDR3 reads CSARDSTGYGYTF. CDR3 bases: TGCAGTGCTAGAGATTCGACTGGCTATGGCTACACCTTC.

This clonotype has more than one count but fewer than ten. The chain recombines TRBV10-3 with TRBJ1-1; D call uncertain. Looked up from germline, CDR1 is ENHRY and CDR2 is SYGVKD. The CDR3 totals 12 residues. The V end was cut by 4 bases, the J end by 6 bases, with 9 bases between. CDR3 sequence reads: CAISVSGSEAFF. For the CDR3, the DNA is TGTGCCATCAGTGTAAGCGGATCTGAAGCTTTCTTT.

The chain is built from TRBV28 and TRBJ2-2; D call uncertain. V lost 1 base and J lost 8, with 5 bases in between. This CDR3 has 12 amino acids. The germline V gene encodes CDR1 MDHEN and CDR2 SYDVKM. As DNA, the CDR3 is TGTGCCAGCAGTTTATCCTGGGGGGAGCTGTTTTTT. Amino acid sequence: CASSLSWGELFF. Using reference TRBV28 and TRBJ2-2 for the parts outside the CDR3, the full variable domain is DVKVTQSSRYLVKRTGEKVFLECVQDMDHENMFWYRQDPGLGLRLIYFSYDVKMKEKGDIPEGYSVSREKKERFSLILESASTNQTSMYLCASSLSWGELFFGEGSRLTVL.

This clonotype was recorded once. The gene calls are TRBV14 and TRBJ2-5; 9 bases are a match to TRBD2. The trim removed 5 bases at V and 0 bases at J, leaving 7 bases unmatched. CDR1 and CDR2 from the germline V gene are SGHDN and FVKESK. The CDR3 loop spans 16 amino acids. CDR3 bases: TGTGCCAGCAGCTCCTCTAGCGGGGCTTACCAAGAGACCCAGTACTTC. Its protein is CASSSSSGAYQETQYF.